The 27 T cell receptor beta chains reported below all come from one sample, sequenced in a study of breast tumors, draining lymph nodes, adjacent tissues. The lymph nodes were axillary draining lymph nodes from breast cancer patients. TCRdb re-analysed the multiplex PCR reads in MiXCR, keeping a single row per CDR3 protein. In the table there are approximately 89,000 distinct CDR3 sequences, over 25% of which are singletons. The material sequenced was axillary lymph node tissue. These receptors were taken from a female donor with breast cancer. Some clones in this sample may be carry-over from other donors' samples.

The count of this clonotype is one. V is TRBV9 and J is TRBJ2-1; TRBD2 aligns across 10 bases. The CDR3 totals 16 residues. V gave up 0 bases and J gave up 3 bases; unmatched junction bases: 3. Per germline, CDR1 SGDLS and CDR2 YYNGEE. The CDR3 DNA reads TGTGCCAGCAGCGTAGGGATAGCGGGAGGCTACAATGAGCAGTTCTTC. Translating it yields CASSVGIAGGYNEQFF.

A note on this clonotype: A much bigger clone sits one base away, suggesting this may be a read error. The V call is TRBV6-1, the J call TRBJ2-1; perhaps TRBD2 as D (5 bases). The CDR3 has 13 amino acids. Trimming shortened V by 5 bases and J by 12 bases, and 17 bases separated the two germline ends. The germline CDR1 and CDR2 sequences are MNHNS and SASEGT. The CDR3 here is CASSYSEARVQFF. CDR3 sequence (DNA): TGTGCCAGCAGTTACTCGGAGGCAAGGGTGCAGTTCTTC.

There are many counts of this clonotype. This chain joins TRBV5-6 and TRBJ2-7; 10 bases fit TRBD1. The CDR3 contains 16 residues. V shed 2 bases, J shed 2 bases, and the junction held 7 bases outside the gene matches. In germline, CDR1 is SGHDT, CDR2 YYEEEE. The CDR3 sequence is CASSFRTGGVTYEQYF. For the CDR3, the DNA is TGTGCCAGCAGCTTTAGGACAGGGGGTGTAACCTACGAGCAGTACTTC.

This clonotype was observed at least ten times. The chain recombines TRBV19 with TRBJ1-2; 11 positions agree with TRBD1. The CDR3 consists of 15 residues. Trimming took 3 bases from V and 0 from J; bases not matched to a gene: 0. Per the germline V gene, CDR1 is LNHDA and CDR2 is SQIVND (reference sequence). DNA of the CDR3: TGTGCCAGTAGTATGGGACAGGGGGCTAACTATGGCTACACCTTC. This codes for CASSMGQGANYGYTF.

This clonotype was seen ten or more times. This chain uses TRBV7-2 with TRBJ1-2; D remains ambiguous. The CDR3 length is 13 residues. With 0 bases removed from V and 7 bases from J, the gap between germline ends came to 9 bases. CDR1 and CDR2 from the germline V gene are SGHTA and FQGNSA. As DNA, the CDR3 is TGTGCCAGCAGCTTAGCAGGGTCTGGTGGCTACACCTTC. Translation gives CASSLAGSGGYTF.

In its sample, this clonotype was seen many times. The chain recombines TRBV12-3 or TRBV12-4 with TRBJ2-7, with unresolved D. V was trimmed by 4 bases and J by 4 bases, leaving 8 bases between them. The CDR3 runs 12 residues. CDR3 bases: TGTGCCAGCAGTTACACCGGGTACGAGCAGTACTTC. Translated, it gives CASSYTGYEQYF.

The table lists this clonotype with many counts. This chain uses TRBV10-3 with TRBJ1-2; 7 nucleotides align to TRBD1. The ends lost 5 bases at V and 8 bases at J; junction bases unmatched: 2. The CDR3 is made up of 11 amino acids. In germline, CDR1 is ENHRY, CDR2 SYGVKD. The CDR3 DNA reads as TGTGCCATCAGTAACAGGGGAGGCTACACCTTC. It codes for CAISNRGGYTF.

This clonotype was detected many times. A much more abundant neighbour one base away suggests this may be a read error. The V and J genes are TRBV20-1 and TRBJ2-7; D is possibly TRBD1 or TRBD2 (5 bases each). From germline, CDR1 is DFQATT and CDR2 SNEGSKA (reference sequence). The CDR3 has 14 amino acids. CDR3 loop: CSANRDGDSSEQYF. CDR3 bases: TGCAGTGCTAACCGGGACGGCGACTCCTCCGAGCAGTACTTC.

The CDR3 loop reads CASSLDPTNSEQYF. CDR3 DNA sequence: TGTGCCAGCAGCTTAGACCCAACCAACAGTGAGCAGTATTTT. V gene TRBV7-2 combines with J gene TRBJ2-3; D call uncertain. Trimming took 1 base from V and 11 from J, leaving 16 bases between them. The CDR3 totals 14 residues. CDR1 is SGHTA and CDR2 is FQGNSA in the germline V gene.

This clonotype was detected ten times or more. The chain links TRBV20-1 to TRBJ2-7, with D possibly TRBD1 on 5 matching bases. Germline lookup yields CDR1 DFQATT and CDR2 SNEGSKA (reference sequence). V was shortened by 0 bases and J by 2 bases, with 17 bases between the two germline ends. CDR3 length equals 16 residues. The CDR3 sequence is CSARDESRKGPYEQYF. The CDR3 DNA reads TGCAGTGCTAGAGATGAATCGCGGAAGGGGCCCTACGAGCAGTACTTC.

Comments on this clonotype: One end of the junction fails to match germline, which may point to a read error. The chain couples TRBV19 to TRBJ2-5; 9 nucleotides align to TRBD2. The length of the CDR3 is 12 residues. Germline loops: CDR1 LNHDA, CDR2 SQIVND (reference sequence). The CDR3 sequence: CASDAGGGAPDF. Written as DNA, the CDR3 is TGTGCCAGTGATGCGGGGGGGGGGGCCCCGGACTTC.

The chain carries TRBV4-1 and TRBJ1-5; tentatively, D is TRBD1 (5 bases). V dropped 1 base and J dropped 1 base, with 8 bases sitting between them. CDR3 length: 15 amino acids. CDR1 MGHRA and CDR2 YSYEKL come from the germline V gene. The DNA of the CDR3 is TGCGCCAGCAGCCAAGTTTGGGGGAGCAATCAGCCCCAGCATTTT. Its translation is CASSQVWGSNQPQHF.

This clonotype was picked up one time. The junction does not match germline at one end; this may be a read error. V and J are TRBV20-1 and TRBJ2-3, with a possible D match to TRBD2 (5 bases). From germline, CDR1 is DFQATT and CDR2 SNEGSKA (reference sequence). This CDR3 contains 14 residues. CDR3 coding DNA: TGCAGTGCTAGAGTCAAATCTAGCACAGCTACGCAGTATTTT. Residues: CSARVKSSTATQYF.

This clonotype appeared many times. The CDR3 DNA reads as TGCGCCAGCAGCCCCCTCTCAGCGGGAGGAACCCAAGAGACCCAGTACTTC. It encodes CASSPLSAGGTQETQYF. The rearrangement joins TRBV4-1 to TRBJ2-5, with TRBD2 identical over 9 bases. Germline CDR1 reads MGHRA; CDR2 reads YSYEKL. The CDR3 spans 17 residues. J was trimmed by 1 base and V by 4 bases; bases with no gene match: 10.

This clonotype was recorded many times. V is TRBV27 and J is TRBJ2-7, with a weak D call TRBD1 (5 bases). V shed 2 bases and J shed 3 bases, with 8 bases lying between them. Germline V gives CDR1 MNHEY, CDR2 SMNVEV (reference sequence). The CDR3 loop spans 13 amino acids. CDR3 sequence (DNA): TGTGCCAGCAGTTTAACAGGTTACTACGAGCAGTACTTC. This codes for CASSLTGYYEQYF.

In its sample, this clonotype was seen many times. The chain recombines TRBV30 with TRBJ2-3; 12 bases fit TRBD2. The CDR3 length is 16 residues. The germline CDR1 and CDR2 sequences are GTSNPN and SVGIG (reference sequence). J gave up 6 bases and V 3 bases, and 10 bases lay outside the gene matches. The CDR3: CAWRKGASGRGDTQYF. The CDR3 DNA is TGTGCCTGGAGGAAAGGCGCTAGCGGGAGGGGGGATACGCAGTATTTT.

This clonotype was counted many times. The chain uses TRBV2 and TRBJ2-3; 7 bases align to TRBD2. Trimming took 9 bases from V and 1 from J; bases not matched to a gene: 10. CDR1 and CDR2 (germline): SNHLY, FYNNEI. This CDR3 is 15 amino acids long. The CDR3 reads CARSTSQYRTDTQYF. CDR3 nucleotide sequence: TGTGCCAGATCGACTAGCCAGTATCGCACAGATACGCAGTATTTT.

In the case of this clonotype: Lacking the conserved final phenylalanine or tryptophan, this CDR3 likely reflects a read error. The rearrangement joins TRBV19 to TRBJ1-2; D is uncertain. V was clipped by 5 bases and J by 4 bases, with 20 bases between them. Germline V gene lookup returns CDR1 LNHDA and CDR2 SQIVND (reference sequence). The CDR3 contains 16 residues. The CDR3: CASSPSHYRSLYGYTS. As DNA, the CDR3 is TGTGCCAGTAGTCCTAGTCATTATCGAAGCCTCTATGGCTACACCTCC.

V and J are TRBV27 and TRBJ1-2; TRBD1 is a possible D gene (6 bases). V lost 6 bases and J 12 bases, leaving 20 bases between the germline ends. The CDR3 sequence is 13 residues long. In germline, CDR1 is MNHEY, CDR2 SMNVEV (reference sequence). CDR3 residues: CASRNSRDTGNTF. CDR3 DNA: TGTGCCAGCAGAAATTCTCGGGACACTGGAAACACCTTC.

In this sample, this clonotype turned up many times. V usage is TRBV6-5 and J usage is TRBJ1-2, with a possible D match to TRBD1 (5 bases). Germline V gives CDR1 MNHEY, CDR2 SVGAGI. Trimming took off 7 bases at V and 2 bases at J, with 11 bases between the two ends. This CDR3 has 13 residues. In DNA, the CDR3 is TGTGCCAGCACCCCGGGGGACAACTATGGCTACACCTTC. Protein product: CASTPGDNYGYTF.

This clonotype was detected only a few times. The chain recombines TRBV11-3 with TRBJ1-1; D call uncertain. The CDR3 has 13 residues. Deletions cut 5 bases from V and 3 bases from J, with 10 bases between. From germline, CDR1 is SGHNT and CDR2 YENEEA. CDR3 sequence: CASSPRGDTEAFF. Written as DNA, the CDR3 is TGTGCCAGCAGCCCCCGCGGGGACACTGAAGCTTTCTTT.

Turning to this clonotype: It may be a read error: a sequence one base away is much more abundant. The CDR3 DNA is TGTGCCAGCAGCTTGGACAAATCCGAGCAGTACTTC. Translation gives CASSLDKSEQYF. The chain combines TRBV5-4 with TRBJ2-7; D unclear. CDR3 length equals 12 residues. Deletions cut 0 bases from V and 6 bases from J, with 7 bases between. Germline V gives CDR1 SGHNT, CDR2 YYREEE (reference sequence).

This clonotype has at least ten counts. The rearrangement links TRBV19 to TRBJ1-2; the D gene is possibly TRBD1 (5 bases). The length of the CDR3 is 14 residues. Trimming removed 3 bases from V and 6 bases from J, with 14 bases in between. CDR1 and CDR2 (germline): LNHDA, SQIVND (reference sequence). The CDR3 spells CASSIPGTLDGYTF. CDR3 DNA sequence: TGTGCCAGTAGTATTCCAGGGACCCTCGATGGCTACACCTTC.

Many counts were recorded for this clonotype. This chain joins TRBV12-3 or TRBV12-4 and TRBJ2-6; D not certain. This CDR3 has 16 residues. The V end was cut by 6 bases, the J end by 10 bases, with 22 bases between. This CDR3 reads CASSHFPTVEINVLTF. The CDR3 nucleotides read TGTGCCAGCAGCCATTTTCCCACGGTTGAAATTAACGTCCTGACTTTC.

This clonotype was detected many times. The chain links TRBV18 to TRBJ2-5; no clear D gene. The CDR3 is 14 residues long. CDR1 KGHSH and CDR2 LQKENI come from the germline V gene. Trimming took 2 bases from V and 5 from J, leaving 12 bases between them. The CDR3 bases are TGTGCCAGCTCACCAAACAGCCTGCGGGAGACCCAGTACTTC. Its translation: CASSPNSLRETQYF.

A word on this clonotype: A single base separates this from a much larger clone, so it may be a read error. The chain is built from TRBV7-9 and TRBJ2-1, with 11 positions matching TRBD2. The germline CDR1 and CDR2 sequences are SEHNR and FQNEAQ (reference sequence). The CDR3 has 14 amino acids. This CDR3 is CASSRLAGLSEQSF. For the CDR3, the DNA is TGTGCCAGCAGCCGACTAGCGGGGTTGAGTGAGCAGTCCTTC.

This clonotype was picked up many times. The chain couples TRBV20-1 to TRBJ2-7, with D perhaps matching TRBD2 (6 bases). Trimming shortened V by 1 base and J by 6 bases, and 25 bases separated the two germline ends. The germline V gene encodes CDR1 DFQATT and CDR2 SNEGSKA (reference sequence). The CDR3 contains 17 residues. The CDR3 DNA sequence: TGCAGTGCTAGAGCGCCGGGACTGCTAGCCAGAGATGGCGAGCAGTACTTC. Translation: CSARAPGLLARDGEQYF.